The sample holds one count of the clone carrying this T cell receptor beta chain. The authors' processing: Scientists estimated how many nucleated cells there were by amplifying reference gene primers. Here immunoSEQ multiplex PCR was the method, and the copy in TCRdb shows in-frame clones only, minus some. Clone size and V and J calls were adopted from that table, with D and trimming inferred from the DNA. Seen here are about 81,000 clones, roughly 96% observed once, and the top ten hold approximately 4.2%. This sample was taken from a study of blood T cell repertoires in COVID-19. As for the study in general: The United States, Italy and Spain provided the acute and convalescent COVID-19 samples. Sources were T cells, B-cell-depleted T cells, or PBMCs; the material itself was cDNA or gDNA.

Between the trimmed V and J ends, which lost 7 bases and 8 bases, there was a span of 13 bases. CDR1 and CDR2 from the germline V gene are MNHEY and SMNVEV (reference sequence). The CDR3 sequence is 12 residues long. V gene TRBV27 combines with J gene TRBJ2-3; D might be TRBD2 (6 bases). Material: peripheral blood. This clonotype was sampled from a human donor with active COVID-19. The donor label of this sample is uncertain. CDR3 in amino acids: CASTSGRLTQYF. The CDR3 nucleotides read TGTGCCAGCACCTCCGGGAGACTTACGCAGTATTTT.